This entry lists 21 T cell receptor beta chains sequenced from one sample in a study of PD-1 blockade in mismatch repair-deficient tumors. Sequencing was performed with immunoSEQ multiplex PCR; in TCRdb, only in-frame clones are kept and a portion is missing. The sample lists about 63,000 clones; around 88% were seen once. Here the sequenced sample was peripheral blood, taken 52 weeks after starting pembrolizumab. Receptor source: an adult with mismatch repair-deficient cancer.

This chain links TRBV30 with TRBJ1-5, with D possibly matching TRBD1 (5 bases). Germline CDR1 GTSNPN, CDR2 SVGIG (reference sequence). V gave up 1 base and J gave up 7 bases, with 11 bases separating them. The length of the CDR3 is 13 residues. The CDR3: CAWSEQGGQPQHF. The DNA for the CDR3 is TGTGCCTGGAGTGAGCAGGGAGGGCAGCCCCAGCATTTT.

The gene calls are TRBV4-1 and TRBJ2-1, with 9 bases that match TRBD1. Germline CDR1 MGHRA, CDR2 YSYEKL. The J segment lost 8 bases and the V segment lost 0 bases, leaving 5 bases of the junction unmatched. This CDR3 has 15 residues. The CDR3 spells CASSQDLRQGDEQFF. CDR3 bases: TGCGCCAGCAGCCAAGATCTGAGACAGGGGGATGAGCAGTTCTTC.

This chain connects TRBV28 to TRBJ2-7; tentatively, D is TRBD2 (6 bases). CDR1 and CDR2 from the germline V gene are MDHEN and SYDVKM. Trimming stripped 5 bases from V and 4 bases from J, with 15 bases between. The CDR3 runs 14 residues. CDR3 loop: CASSIATRRYEQYF. The CDR3 nucleotides are TGTGCCAGCAGTATAGCGACTAGGAGATACGAGCAGTACTTC.

V usage is TRBV10-3 and J usage is TRBJ2-3, with D perhaps TRBD1 (8 bases). The CDR3 has 15 residues. V dropped 10 bases and J dropped 0 bases, with 17 bases sitting between them. CDR1 is ENHRY, CDR2 SYGVKD, per germline. Written as DNA, the CDR3 is TGTGCCACCGGACAGGGCGGGGGTAGCACAGATACGCAGTATTTT. It specifies CATGQGGGSTDTQYF.

The chain uses TRBV7-2 and TRBJ1-5; D ambiguous. Trimming cost V 3 bases and J 5 bases, with 8 bases left between them. Germline-derived CDR1 and CDR2 are SGHTA and FQGNSA. This CDR3 is 13 amino acids long. CDR3 amino acids: CASSFDVDQPQHF. CDR3 nucleotides: TGTGCCAGCAGCTTTGACGTCGATCAGCCCCAGCATTTT.

The chain couples TRBV6-1 to TRBJ1-1, with D perhaps matching TRBD1 (5 bases). Germline lookup yields CDR1 MNHNS and CDR2 SASEGT. This CDR3 region has 14 residues. Between the trimmed V and J ends, which lost 2 bases and 5 bases, there was a span of 12 bases. CDR3: CASSEMQGVTEAFF. The CDR3 DNA reads as TGTGCCAGCAGTGAAATGCAGGGCGTGACTGAAGCTTTCTTT.

The chain employs TRBV29-1 and TRBJ1-2; D is unclear. The CDR3 covers 14 residues. Germline values: CDR1 SQVTM, CDR2 ANQGSEA. Trimming pared 7 bases from V and 5 bases from J, leaving 20 bases between. CDR3 loop: CSADDYTGRYGYTF. DNA for the CDR3: TGCAGCGCCGATGACTATACCGGCCGGTATGGCTACACCTTC.

The chain joins TRBV29-1 to TRBJ2-4; 9 bases are a match to TRBD1. Germline V lookup: CDR1 SQVTM, CDR2 ANQGSEA. With V trimmed by 6 bases and J by 4 bases, 1 base remained unmatched. This CDR3 has 12 residues. The CDR3 region is CSVGTGKNIQYF. Here the CDR3 DNA reads TGCAGCGTCGGGACAGGGAAAAACATTCAGTACTTC.

The chain couples TRBV14 to TRBJ2-3; D is possibly TRBD1 (5 bases). Trimming removed 6 bases from V and 5 bases from J, with 15 bases in between. The CDR3 contains 14 residues. The germline V gene has CDR1 SGHDN and CDR2 FVKESK. As DNA, the CDR3 is TGTGCCAGCAGGCCAAGTTTTCAGGGAGATACGCAGTATTTT. Residues: CASRPSFQGDTQYF. Using reference TRBV14 and TRBJ2-3 for the parts outside the CDR3, the full variable domain is EAGVTQFPSHSVIEKGQTVTLRCDPISGHDNLYWYRRVMGKEIKFLLHFVKESKQDESGMPNNRFLAERTGGTYSTLKVQPAELEDSGVYFCASRPSFQGDTQYFGPGTRLTVL.

The chain couples TRBV29-1 to TRBJ2-7; 7 bases fit TRBD2. The length of the CDR3 is 15 residues. J was trimmed by 2 bases and V by 2 bases; bases with no gene match: 9. Per the germline V gene, CDR1 is SQVTM and CDR2 is ANQGSEA. CDR3 amino acids: CSVEIAGEQAYEQYF. CDR3 sequence (DNA): TGCAGCGTTGAAATCGCGGGAGAGCAAGCCTACGAGCAGTACTTC.

Concerning this clone: Mismatch with germline at one junction end may stem from a read error. The chain joins TRBV11-2 to TRBJ2-2; no definite D call. CDR3 length: 14 residues. The germline V gene encodes CDR1 SGHAT and CDR2 FQNNGV. The CDR3 loop reads CASSLIVGTEELFF. The DNA for the CDR3 is TGTGCCAGCAGCTTAATAGTAGGAACCGAGGAGCTGTTTTTT. Together with reference TRBV11-2 and TRBJ2-2, the CDR3 gives the full variable domain: EAGVAQSPRYKIIEKRQSVAFWCNPISGHATLYWYQQILGQGPKLLIQFQNNGVVDDSQLPKDRFSAERLKGVDSTLKIQPAKLEDSAVYLCASSLIVGTEELFFGEGSRLTVL.

The J gene is TRBJ2-3, the V gene TRBV7-6; the match to TRBD2 covers 8 bases. CDR1 and CDR2 (germline): SGHVS, FNYEAQ. Unmatched junction bases numbered 12, after V lost 5 bases and J lost 2 bases. The CDR3 runs to 17 residues. CDR3 residues: CASSVGSGSYNTDTQYF. In nucleotides, the CDR3 is TGTGCCAGCAGCGTCGGCAGCGGGAGTTACAACACAGATACGCAGTATTTT.

This rearrangement joins TRBV28 to TRBJ1-2, with 7 bases aligning to TRBD1. CDR3 length: 14 residues. Germline V gene sequence: CDR1 MDHEN, CDR2 SYDVKM. The junction had 8 bases not matched to a gene; V was cut back by 2 bases and J by 8 bases. The CDR3 sequence: CASSLRGQVGGYTF. The DNA for the CDR3 is TGTGCCAGCAGTTTACGAGGACAGGTCGGCGGCTACACCTTC.

J is TRBJ2-1 and V is TRBV18; a possible D gene is TRBD1 (5 bases). V lost 3 bases and J 6 bases, leaving 9 bases between the germline ends. The length of the CDR3 is 13 residues. The germline gives CDR1 KGHSH, CDR2 LQKENI. The chain's CDR3 is CASSPRVSNEQFF. The CDR3 bases are TGTGCCAGCTCACCCAGGGTATCCAATGAGCAGTTCTTC.

The V call is TRBV7-9, the J call TRBJ2-5; TRBD2 aligns across 8 bases. With 1 base clipped from V and 4 bases from J, the junction kept 2 bases outside the gene matches. The germline CDR1 and CDR2 sequences are SEHNR and FQNEAQ (reference sequence). CDR3 length: 14 amino acids. Here the CDR3 DNA reads TGTGCCAGCAGCTTAGGACTAGCGCCAGAGACCCAGTACTTC. Translation gives CASSLGLAPETQYF.

A single count supports this clone. V usage is TRBV7-9 and J usage is TRBJ2-2; D remains unclear. The CDR3 loop spans 15 amino acids. Germline CDR1 and CDR2: SEHNR and FQNEAQ (reference sequence). Deletions cut 5 bases from V and 6 bases from J, with 16 bases between. This chain's CDR3 is CASSPDKLFSGELFF. The CDR3 region has the DNA TGTGCCAGCAGCCCAGACAAACTTTTCTCCGGGGAGCTGTTTTTT.

This clone was counted a single time. V is TRBV4-3 and J is TRBJ2-1, with unresolved D. The germline V gene has CDR1 LGHNA and CDR2 YSLEER. The germline V and J ends were trimmed by 0 bases and 0 bases, with 12 bases remaining between them. The CDR3 runs 17 residues. This chain's CDR3 is CASSQDPAHSSYNEQFF. The CDR3 nucleotides read TGCGCCAGCAGCCAAGACCCGGCGCACAGCTCCTACAATGAGCAGTTCTTC.

The chain combines TRBV7-9 with TRBJ2-1; D unclear. V lost 5 bases and J lost 6, with 8 bases in between. The germline V gene has CDR1 SEHNR and CDR2 FQNEAQ (reference sequence). This CDR3 comprises 12 residues. This CDR3 is CASSLPGNEQFF. The DNA of the CDR3 is TGTGCCAGCAGCCTCCCGGGCAATGAGCAGTTCTTC.

The chain uses TRBV5-5 and TRBJ2-7, with D uncertain. Between the trimmed V and J ends, which lost 0 bases and 4 bases, there was a span of 11 bases. The CDR3 loop spans 14 amino acids. Germline CDR1 and CDR2: SGHKS and YYEKEE (reference sequence). This CDR3 is CASSLVPDHYEQYF. CDR3 DNA: TGTGCCAGCAGCTTGGTGCCCGATCATTACGAGCAGTACTTC.

The chain employs TRBV5-4 and TRBJ2-3, with unresolved D. Trimming removed 0 bases at V and 1 base at J, with 6 bases between. Germline V gene sequence: CDR1 SGHNT, CDR2 YYREEE (reference sequence). This CDR3 region has 14 residues. The CDR3 DNA reads TGTGCCAGCAGCTTGGCGTCAGGCACAGATACGCAGTATTTT. Its protein is CASSLASGTDTQYF.

Of note for this clone: Other DNA sequences in this specimen translate into the identical CDR3. CDR3 in amino acids: CASSLVPRGTYEQYF. The CDR3 nucleotides are TGTGCCAGCAGCTTAGTCCCCCGGGGTACCTACGAGCAGTACTTC. The chain recombines TRBV11-2 with TRBJ2-7; D is perhaps TRBD2 (5 bases). The CDR3 sequence is 15 residues long. Germline lookup yields CDR1 SGHAT and CDR2 FQNNGV. V lost 1 base and J lost 2, with 12 bases in between.